Listed here are 29 T cell receptor beta chains from one sample, sequenced in a study of CD8 T cells in Susac syndrome. Reverse transcription used about 0.45 to 1 ug RNA and random hexamers. TCRdb re-analysed the immunoSEQ multiplex PCR reads in MiXCR, keeping a single row per CDR3 protein. The sample comprises some 160,000 distinct CDR3 sequences, 85% to 95% of which are singletons, and 0.12% rests with the top ten. The sample was CD4+ T cells from PBMCs. The receptors originated from a human donor with Susac syndrome.

The V gene is TRBV6-5, the J gene TRBJ1-6; no firm D call. The CDR3 sequence is 11 residues long. From germline, CDR1 is MNHEY and CDR2 SVGAGI. Trimming shortened V by 6 bases and J by 7 bases, and 4 bases separated the two germline ends. DNA for the CDR3: TGTGCCAGCAGCGACAATTCACCCCTCCACTTT. As protein: CASSDNSPLHF.

This clonotype has a single count. The rearrangement joins TRBV29-1 to TRBJ2-1; 8 nucleotides agree with TRBD2. Germline CDR1 and CDR2: SQVTM and ANQGSEA. With V trimmed by 6 bases and J by 2 bases, 12 bases remained unmatched. This CDR3 spans 16 amino acids. The CDR3 DNA follows: TGCAGCGTCCGGGGAGGAGCGGGGGTCCCCTACAATGAGCAGTTCTTC. Amino acids: CSVRGGAGVPYNEQFF.

J is TRBJ2-1 and V is TRBV7-9; D might be TRBD2 (7 bases). CDR3 length equals 16 residues. Germline CDR1 is SEHNR and CDR2 is FQNEAQ (reference sequence). V shed 2 bases and J shed 4 bases, with 15 bases lying between them. The CDR3 region has the DNA TGTGCCAGCAGCTTACCTCGGGGGGCGGGTTACAATGAGCAGTTCTTC. Translated: CASSLPRGAGYNEQFF.

The chain carries TRBV5-6 and TRBJ1-6; 7 bases align to TRBD1. CDR1 and CDR2 from the germline V gene are SGHDT and YYEEEE. This CDR3 has 14 residues. V dropped 5 bases and J dropped 6; count of bases not matched to a gene: 5. CDR3 protein: CASSPTGSNSPLHF. The CDR3 nucleotides read TGTGCCAGCAGTCCGACAGGGAGTAATTCACCCCTCCACTTT.

The chain combines TRBV6-5 with TRBJ2-5; 11 bases match TRBD2. Germline CDR1 reads MNHEY; CDR2 reads SVGAGI. V trimming: 0 bases; J trimming: 5 bases; junction bases outside the gene matches: 11. The CDR3 has 18 residues. CDR3 nucleotides: TGTGCCAGCAGTTACTCGATGGGGACTAGCGGAGGGGTTGAGACCCAGTACTTC. Its protein product is CASSYSMGTSGGVETQYF.

The gene calls are TRBV20-1 and TRBJ2-7; D possibly corresponds to TRBD2 (7 bases). Germline lookup yields CDR1 DFQATT and CDR2 SNEGSKA (reference sequence). The V end lost 5 bases, the J end lost 0 bases, and 14 bases lay between the germline ends. This CDR3 is built from 14 residues. Here the CDR3 reads CSALSAGHSYEQYF. CDR3 sequence (DNA): TGCAGTGCTCTCTCAGCGGGACACTCCTACGAGCAGTACTTC.

The chain has TRBV12-3 or TRBV12-4 and TRBJ1-1, with a possible D match to TRBD1 (5 bases). Trimming pared 6 bases from V and 5 bases from J, leaving 7 bases between. The CDR3 consists of 11 residues. CDR3 sequence reads: CASRKGTEAFF. In DNA, the CDR3 is TGTGCCAGCAGAAAGGGGACTGAAGCTTTCTTT.

This chain joins TRBV20-1 and TRBJ1-6; the D is unclear. Germline-derived CDR1 and CDR2 are DFQATT and SNEGSKA (reference sequence). This CDR3 has 12 residues. V lost 6 bases and J lost 13, with 16 bases in between. CDR3 DNA sequence: TGCAGTGCCTTACCGACGGCTGGCCCCCTCCACTTT. Amino acids: CSALPTAGPLHF.

This clonotype was seen a single time. The rearrangement uses TRBV11-1 and TRBJ1-1, with D tentatively TRBD1 (5 bases). Germline lookup yields CDR1 SGHAT and CDR2 FQDESV (reference sequence). With 5 bases removed from V and 4 bases from J, the gap between germline ends came to 14 bases. The CDR3 runs 14 residues. CDR3 coding DNA: TGTGCCAGCAGCACCGGACATGGATCCACTGAAGCTTTCTTT. Residues: CASSTGHGSTEAFF.

This chain uses TRBV6-1 with TRBJ2-3; D is ambiguous. The CDR3 is made up of 15 amino acids. Germline V gives CDR1 MNHNS, CDR2 SASEGT. The V and J ends lost 2 bases and 2 bases respectively, with 11 bases between them. The CDR3 sequence: CASSEWGILTDTQYF. The CDR3, as DNA: TGTGCCAGCAGTGAATGGGGAATCCTCACAGATACGCAGTATTTT.

DNA for the CDR3: TGTGCCTGGAACCCGGGGCGGACTGAAGCTTTCTTT. Its translation is CAWNPGRTEAFF. This chain connects TRBV30 to TRBJ1-1, with D perhaps TRBD1 (5 bases). The germline V and J ends were trimmed by 4 bases and 5 bases, with 11 bases remaining between them. CDR3 size: 12 residues. Per germline, CDR1 GTSNPN and CDR2 SVGIG (reference sequence).

The J gene is TRBJ2-3, the V gene TRBV24-1, with TRBD2 identical over 8 bases. There are 15 residues in the CDR3. Germline trimming cut 1 base from V and 4 bases from J; bases unmatched to any gene: 3. The V gene's germline CDR1 is KGHDR and CDR2 SFDVKD. The chain's CDR3 is CATSDFSGGADTQYF. For the CDR3, the DNA is TGTGCCACCAGTGATTTTTCCGGGGGGGCAGATACGCAGTATTTT.

J is TRBJ2-2 and V is TRBV9; D not resolved. Germline CDR1 reads SGDLS; CDR2 reads YYNGEE. The germline V and J ends were trimmed by 2 bases and 1 base, with 12 bases remaining between them. This CDR3 has 16 amino acids. CDR3 nucleotides: TGTGCCAGCAGCGTTCCTCAGACGGAGAACACCGGGGAGCTGTTTTTT. As protein: CASSVPQTENTGELFF.

The chain employs TRBV12-3 or TRBV12-4 and TRBJ1-1; D is unresolved. Trimming took off 3 bases at V and 6 bases at J, with 5 bases between the two ends. The CDR3 length is 11 residues. The CDR3 DNA follows: TGTGCCAGCAGTTTGAGCGCTGAAGCTTTCTTT. This sequence encodes CASSLSAEAFF.

This clonotype turned up a few times. This chain links TRBV20-1 with TRBJ2-7, with TRBD1 identical over 7 bases. The germline V gene has CDR1 DFQATT and CDR2 SNEGSKA (reference sequence). This CDR3 spans 15 amino acids. V was pared by 1 base and J by 4 bases, with 10 bases of the junction left unmatched. CDR3 bases: TGCAGTGCTAGAGGAGAGACGGGACAGAGTTACGAGCAGTACTTC. It encodes CSARGETGQSYEQYF.

The chain has TRBV29-1 and TRBJ2-1, with D perhaps TRBD2 (5 bases). Trimming shortened V by 0 bases and J by 2 bases, and 11 bases separated the two germline ends. Germline V lookup: CDR1 SQVTM, CDR2 ANQGSEA. The CDR3 has 15 amino acids. CDR3 sequence: CSVEDPGITYNEQFF. The CDR3 DNA follows: TGCAGCGTTGAAGACCCGGGGATTACCTACAATGAGCAGTTCTTC.

J is TRBJ1-2 and V is TRBV4-1; the D gene is possibly TRBD1 (5 bases). Looked up from germline, CDR1 is MGHRA and CDR2 is YSYEKL. V lost 2 bases and J lost 4, with 8 bases in between. CDR3 length: 13 residues. The CDR3 sequence: CASSQQGSYGYTF. For the CDR3, the DNA is TGCGCCAGCAGCCAACAGGGATCCTATGGCTACACCTTC.

CDR3: CASRGTGVTEAFF. The CDR3 DNA sequence: TGTGCCAGCAGAGGGACAGGGGTAACTGAAGCTTTCTTT. The genes are TRBV28 and TRBJ1-1, with 10 positions matching TRBD1. Germline V gene sequence: CDR1 MDHEN, CDR2 SYDVKM. The CDR3 has 13 residues. V lost 6 bases and J lost 5; bases outside the gene matches: 3. Filled out from reference TRBV28 and TRBJ1-1, the complete variable domain reads DVKVTQSSRYLVKRTGEKVFLECVQDMDHENMFWYRQDPGLGLRLIYFSYDVKMKEKGDIPEGYSVSREKKERFSLILESASTNQTSMYLCASRGTGVTEAFFGQGTRLTVV.

This clonotype was seen a single time. The chain couples TRBV12-3 or TRBV12-4 to TRBJ2-7; 7 nucleotides agree with TRBD1. The CDR3 consists of 15 residues. V gave up 3 bases and J gave up 2 bases; unmatched junction bases: 7. CDR3 sequence (DNA): TGTGCCAGCAGTTTCGACAGGGTGGGCCCCTACGAGCAGTACTTC. As protein: CASSFDRVGPYEQYF.

The V and J genes are TRBV18 and TRBJ2-6; possibly TRBD1 for D (6 bases). Trimming removed 6 bases at V and 0 bases at J, with 15 bases between. Germline-derived CDR1 and CDR2 are KGHSH and LQKENI. The CDR3 sequence is 17 residues long. The CDR3 coding sequence is TGTGCCAGCTCCCGACGACAGGAAATCTCTGGGGCCAACGTCCTGACTTTC. This codes for CASSRRQEISGANVLTF. Variable domain in full (rest from reference TRBV18 and TRBJ2-6): NAGVMQNPRHLVRRRGQEARLRCSPMKGHSHVYWYRQLPEEGLKFMVYLQKENIIDESGMPKERFSAEFPKEGPSILRIQQVVRGDSAAYFCASSRRQEISGANVLTFGAGSRLTVL.

The chain recombines TRBV9 with TRBJ2-1, with a weak D call TRBD1 (6 bases). The CDR3 runs 18 residues. The germline V and J ends were trimmed by 0 bases and 0 bases, with 16 bases remaining between them. Germline V lookup: CDR1 SGDLS, CDR2 YYNGEE. The CDR3 coding sequence is TGTGCCAGCAGCGTAGACCTTTCTCGACAGGCCTCCTACAATGAGCAGTTCTTC. Protein: CASSVDLSRQASYNEQFF.

The chain recombines TRBV29-1 with TRBJ2-7; no clear D gene. Germline loops: CDR1 SQVTM, CDR2 ANQGSEA. The CDR3 spans 13 residues. The V and J ends lost 6 bases and 0 bases respectively, with 12 bases between them. The CDR3 sequence: CSVLDTSSYEQYF. The CDR3 nucleotides read TGCAGCGTCCTCGACACGAGCTCCTACGAGCAGTACTTC.

This chain links TRBV20-1 with TRBJ2-1; TRBD2 aligns across 14 bases. CDR1 and CDR2 from the germline V gene are DFQATT and SNEGSKA (reference sequence). Trimming took 6 bases from V and 3 from J; bases not matched to a gene: 7. The CDR3 is 16 amino acids. CDR3 loop: CSAGGTSGGLYNEQFF. DNA for the CDR3: TGCAGTGCCGGAGGGACTAGCGGGGGCCTCTACAATGAGCAGTTCTTC.

This chain uses TRBV12-3 or TRBV12-4 with TRBJ2-3; possible D gene TRBD2, 7 bases. V dropped 6 bases and J dropped 6 bases, with 19 bases sitting between them. This CDR3 contains 15 residues. The CDR3 loop is CASSPHQGGGDTQYF. The CDR3 nucleotides are TGTGCCAGCAGCCCCCACCAGGGAGGGGGGGATACGCAGTATTTT.

The chain joins TRBV4-3 to TRBJ2-3; D unclear. The CDR3 has 15 amino acids. V lost 0 bases and J lost 0, with 7 bases in between. Germline loops: CDR1 LGHNA, CDR2 YSLEER. The CDR3, as DNA: TGCGCCAGCAGCCAAGATAACTGGAGCACAGATACGCAGTATTTT. Its protein product is CASSQDNWSTDTQYF.

The chain recombines TRBV9 with TRBJ2-5; 8 bases line up with TRBD2. The CDR3 is 15 amino acids. V trimming: 4 bases; J trimming: 5 bases; junction bases outside the gene matches: 10. Germline V lookup: CDR1 SGDLS, CDR2 YYNGEE. The CDR3 coding sequence is TGTGCCAGCAGCCCCTCGGGGGGGCCGGGGGAGACCCAGTACTTC. Residues: CASSPSGGPGETQYF. Complete variable domain (other parts from reference TRBV9 and TRBJ2-5): DSGVTQTPKHLITATGQRVTLRCSPRSGDLSVYWYQQSLDQGLQFLIQYYNGEERAKGNILERFSAQQFPDLHSELNLSSLELGDSALYFCASSPSGGPGETQYFGPGTRLLVL.

The chain employs TRBV9 and TRBJ1-1, with no clear D. Germline V CDR1 and CDR2: SGDLS, YYNGEE. This CDR3 is 11 amino acids long. V was clipped by 4 bases and J by 3 bases, with 4 bases between them. The CDR3 DNA reads TGTGCCAGCAGCTCCGACACTGAAGCTTTCTTT. This sequence encodes CASSSDTEAFF.

The chain uses TRBV7-2 and TRBJ1-1, with 7 bases identical to TRBD1. Germline assignment: CDR1 SGHTA and CDR2 FQGNSA. The ends lost 3 bases at V and 4 bases at J; junction bases unmatched: 5. The CDR3 runs 14 residues. The CDR3 here is CASSFTGAVTEAFF. Here the CDR3 DNA reads TGTGCCAGCAGCTTCACAGGGGCCGTCACTGAAGCTTTCTTT.

In DNA form, the CDR3 reads TGTGCCAGCAGCCAAGGAGGTAGCGGGGGTTGGAATGAGCAGTTCTTC. Its protein product is CASSQGGSGGWNEQFF. This sequence joins TRBV3-1 and TRBJ2-1, with 9 bases aligning to TRBD2. The ends lost 1 base at V and 7 bases at J; junction bases unmatched: 8. Germline values: CDR1 LGHDT, CDR2 YNNKEL (reference sequence). The CDR3 spans 16 residues.